This T cell receptor (beta chain) appears in the sequencing data of a study of human T cells and chemical hapten exposure. This clonotype has only a few counts. Germline V CDR1 and CDR2: SGHTA, FQGTGA. With 8 bases clipped from V and 4 bases from J, the junction kept 8 bases outside the gene matches. The CDR3 spans 14 residues. Time point reported: pre-sensitization, week 0. Treatment: therapeutic diphenylcyclopropenone sensitization with weekly scalp DPC. TCRdb re-analysed the RACE reads in MiXCR, keeping a single row per CDR3 protein. Found here are more than 80,000 distinct CDR3 sequences, roughly 10% of them singletons; the top ten hold about 3%.

The genes are TRBV7-3 and TRBJ2-1; 7 positions agree with TRBD2. The source is a woman between 55 and 75 years old with alopecia areata. Some clones in this sample may be carry-over from other donors' samples. The sequencing used whole blood, collected in connection with sensitization to the hapten diphenylcyclopropenone (DPC). In DNA, the CDR3 is TGTGCCAGCTCCCGGGCTAGCGGTTACAATGAGCAGTTCTTC. Protein sequence: CASSRASGYNEQFF.